What follows describes a single TCR beta chain. Its antigen remains unknown. The CDR3 has 13 residues. Germline CDR1 is MNHEY and CDR2 is SMNVEV (reference sequence). Between the trimmed V and J ends, which lost 6 bases and 1 base, there was a span of 9 bases. The entry originates in a study of cytotoxic CD8 clonotypes in ibrutinib-treated CLL. Study information: Response samples came after a median roughly 11 months of treatment, range 6 to 36. Study results and limitations: Baseline clonality was higher than in age-matched healthy donors and moved in step with circulating CD8+ T-cell counts. Once treatment began, public clonotypes, which were uncommon, contracted or stayed stable.

With sequencing, the targeted depth ranged from 1 in 200,000 to 1 in 1 million T cells. The table came from immunoSEQ multiplex PCR; TCRdb's copy has only in-frame clones and leaves some out. Of about 200,000 clones detected, about four fifths appear once; the ten largest clones hold over 10%. The V and J genes are TRBV27 and TRBJ1-1; TRBD1 might be the D (5 bases). Sequences were derived from PBMCs, sampled after 12 months of ibrutinib treatment. This clonotype was sampled from a human donor with chronic lymphocytic leukemia. The CDR3 sequence is CASSSGQNTEAFF. As DNA, the CDR3 is TGTGCCAGCAGCTCCGGACAGAACACTGAAGCTTTCTTT.